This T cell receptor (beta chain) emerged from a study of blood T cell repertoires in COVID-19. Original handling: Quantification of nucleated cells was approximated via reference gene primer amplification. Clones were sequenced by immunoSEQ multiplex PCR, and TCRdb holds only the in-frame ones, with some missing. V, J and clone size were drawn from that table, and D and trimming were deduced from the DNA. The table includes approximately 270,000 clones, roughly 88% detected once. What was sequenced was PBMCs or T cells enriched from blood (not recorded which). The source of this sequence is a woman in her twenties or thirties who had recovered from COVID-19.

The CDR3 here is CSVVLSVNTEAFF. The CDR3 DNA follows: TGCAGCGTTGTCCTGTCGGTGAACACTGAAGCTTTCTTT. The chain uses TRBV29-1 and TRBJ1-1; unclear D gene. Germline CDR1 is SQVTM and CDR2 is ANQGSEA. The ends were cut back, 4 bases at V and 0 bases at J, with 9 bases in the middle. There are 13 residues in the CDR3. Complete variable domain (other parts from reference TRBV29-1 and TRBJ1-1): SAVISQKPSRDICQRGTSLTIQCQVDSQVTMMFWYRQQPGQSLTLIATANQGSEATYESGFVIDKFPISRPNLTFSTLTVSNMSPEDSSIYLCSVVLSVNTEAFFGQGTRLTVV.